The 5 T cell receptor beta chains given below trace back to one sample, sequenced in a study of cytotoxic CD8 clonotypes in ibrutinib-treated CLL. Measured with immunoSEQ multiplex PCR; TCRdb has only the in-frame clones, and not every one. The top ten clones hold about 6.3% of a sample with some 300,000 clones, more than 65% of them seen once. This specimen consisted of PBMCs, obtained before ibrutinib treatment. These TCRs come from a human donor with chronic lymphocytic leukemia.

In DNA form, the CDR3 reads TGTGCCACCAGCAGAGATCTGGGGGGTTGGCGCTCCTACAATGAGCAGTTCTTC. Its translation: CATSRDLGGWRSYNEQFF. This rearrangement joins TRBV15 to TRBJ2-1; TRBD2 is a possible D gene (6 bases). Germline CDR1 is LNHNV and CDR2 is YYDKDF (reference sequence). This CDR3 spans 18 amino acids. V was trimmed by 0 bases and J by 0 bases, leaving 15 bases between them. Looking up the rest from reference TRBV15 and TRBJ2-1 gives the full variable domain: DAMVIQNPRYQVTQFGKPVTLSCSQTLNHNVMYWYQQKSSQAPKLLFHYYDKDFNNEADTPDNFQSRRPNTSFCFLDIRSPGLGDTAMYLCATSRDLGGWRSYNEQFFGPGTRLTVL.

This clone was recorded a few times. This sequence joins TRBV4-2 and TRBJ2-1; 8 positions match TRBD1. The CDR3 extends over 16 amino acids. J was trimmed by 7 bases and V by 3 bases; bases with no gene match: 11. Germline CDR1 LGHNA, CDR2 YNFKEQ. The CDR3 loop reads CASSQFRGLGSNEQFF. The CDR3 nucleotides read TGTGCCAGCAGCCAGTTCAGGGGGCTGGGGAGTAATGAGCAGTTCTTC.

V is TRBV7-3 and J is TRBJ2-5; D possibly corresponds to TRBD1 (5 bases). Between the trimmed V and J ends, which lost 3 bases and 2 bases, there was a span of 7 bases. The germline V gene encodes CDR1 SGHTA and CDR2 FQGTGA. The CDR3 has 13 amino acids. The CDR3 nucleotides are TGTGCCAGCAGCTTTGGACAACAAGAGACCCAGTACTTC. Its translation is CASSFGQQETQYF.

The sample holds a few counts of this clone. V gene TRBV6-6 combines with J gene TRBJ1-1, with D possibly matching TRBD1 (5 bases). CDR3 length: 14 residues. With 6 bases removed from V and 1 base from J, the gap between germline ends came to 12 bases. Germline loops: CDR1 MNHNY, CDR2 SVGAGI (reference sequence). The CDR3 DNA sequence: TGTGCCAGCAGAGTCATCGGGGGGAACACTGAAGCTTTCTTT. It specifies CASRVIGGNTEAFF.

The CDR3 DNA is TGTGCCAGCATCACGCAGGGACTAGCGGAGTCGTACGAGCAGTACTTC. Translation gives CASITQGLAESYEQYF. This rearrangement joins TRBV28 to TRBJ2-7; the match to TRBD2 covers 11 bases. Germline V CDR1 and CDR2: MDHEN, SYDVKM. The J segment lost 4 bases and the V segment lost 7 bases, leaving 12 bases of the junction unmatched. The CDR3 contains 16 residues.